What follows is one T cell receptor (beta chain) and its context. Unmatched junction bases numbered 4, after V lost 6 bases and J lost 3 bases. This CDR3 is 15 amino acids long. CDR1 MNHEY and CDR2 SVGAGI come from the germline V gene. Seattle cases were enrolled at active infection and followed longitudinally. The data belong to a study of blood T cell repertoires in COVID-19. Study details: Italy, Spain and the United States were the sources of the convalescent and acute COVID-19 samples. T cells, B-cell-depleted T cells, or PBMCs supplied cDNA or gDNA.

As originally analysed: It was from reference gene primer amplification that nucleated cell counts were estimated. TCRdb's table, derived via immunoSEQ multiplex PCR, lists solely in-frame clones and lacks some. V and J calls and clone size are copied from that table; D and trimming were computed from the DNA. The sample has about 230,000 clones; 65% to 85% are singletons. This chain links TRBV6-5 with TRBJ2-2; 10 bases agree with TRBD1. The origin of this receptor is a woman aged 25-40 years with COVID-19, enrolled during active disease. The material sequenced was peripheral blood. The DNA for the CDR3 is TGTGCCAGCAGGGGGGGGACAGGGGACACCGGGGAGCTGTTTTTT. Encoded protein: CASRGGTGDTGELFF.